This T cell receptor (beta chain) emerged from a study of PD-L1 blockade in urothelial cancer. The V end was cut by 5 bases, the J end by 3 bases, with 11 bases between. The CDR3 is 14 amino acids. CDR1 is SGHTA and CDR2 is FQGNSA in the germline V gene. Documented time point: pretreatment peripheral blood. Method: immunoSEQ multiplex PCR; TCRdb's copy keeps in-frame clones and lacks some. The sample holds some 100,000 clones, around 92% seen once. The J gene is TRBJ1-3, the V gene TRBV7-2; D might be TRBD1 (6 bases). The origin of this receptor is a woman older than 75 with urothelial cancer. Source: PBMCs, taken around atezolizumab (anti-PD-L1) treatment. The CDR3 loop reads CASSLQGSGNTIYF. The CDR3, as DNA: TGTGCCAGCAGCCTCCAGGGGAGTGGAAACACCATATATTTT.